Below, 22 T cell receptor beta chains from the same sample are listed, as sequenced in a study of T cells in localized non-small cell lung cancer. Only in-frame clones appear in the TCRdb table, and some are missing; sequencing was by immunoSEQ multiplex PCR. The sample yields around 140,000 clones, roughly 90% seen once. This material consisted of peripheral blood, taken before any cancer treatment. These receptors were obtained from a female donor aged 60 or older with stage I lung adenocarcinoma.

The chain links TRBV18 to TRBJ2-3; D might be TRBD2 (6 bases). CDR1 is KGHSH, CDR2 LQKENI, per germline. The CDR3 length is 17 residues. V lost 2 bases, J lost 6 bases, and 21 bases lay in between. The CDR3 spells CASSPSLWIAGPDTQYF. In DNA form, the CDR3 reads TGTGCCAGCTCACCATCACTCTGGATCGCGGGGCCTGATACGCAGTATTTT. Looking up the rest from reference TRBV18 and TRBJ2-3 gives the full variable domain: NAGVMQNPRHLVRRRGQEARLRCSPMKGHSHVYWYRQLPEEGLKFMVYLQKENIIDESGMPKERFSAEFPKEGPSILRIQQVVRGDSAAYFCASSPSLWIAGPDTQYFGPGTRLTVL.

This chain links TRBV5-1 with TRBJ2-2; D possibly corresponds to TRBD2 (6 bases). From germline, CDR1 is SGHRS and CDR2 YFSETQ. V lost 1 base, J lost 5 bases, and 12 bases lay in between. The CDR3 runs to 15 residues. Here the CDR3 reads CASSLLGGETGELFF. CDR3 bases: TGCGCCAGCAGCTTGCTCGGGGGAGAGACCGGGGAGCTGTTTTTT.

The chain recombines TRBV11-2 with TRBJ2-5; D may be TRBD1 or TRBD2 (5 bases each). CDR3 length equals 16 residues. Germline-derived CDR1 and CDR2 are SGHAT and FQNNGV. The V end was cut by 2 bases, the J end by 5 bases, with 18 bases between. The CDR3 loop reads CASSLSGRDLGETQYF. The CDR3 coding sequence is TGTGCCAGCAGCTTATCTGGCCGGGACCTAGGGGAGACCCAGTACTTC.

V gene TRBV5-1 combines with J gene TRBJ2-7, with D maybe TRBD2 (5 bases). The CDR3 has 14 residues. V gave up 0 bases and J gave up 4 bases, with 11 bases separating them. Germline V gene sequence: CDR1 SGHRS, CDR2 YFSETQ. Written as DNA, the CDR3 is TGCGCCAGCAGCTTGGCGTCTCGGGATTACGAGCAGTACTTC. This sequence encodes CASSLASRDYEQYF.

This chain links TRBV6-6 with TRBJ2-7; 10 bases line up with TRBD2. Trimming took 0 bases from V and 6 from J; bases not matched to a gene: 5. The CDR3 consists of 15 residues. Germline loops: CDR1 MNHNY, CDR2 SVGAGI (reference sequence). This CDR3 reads CASSYSLPSGSEQYF. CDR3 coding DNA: TGTGCCAGCAGTTACTCGCTCCCTAGCGGGAGCGAGCAGTACTTC.

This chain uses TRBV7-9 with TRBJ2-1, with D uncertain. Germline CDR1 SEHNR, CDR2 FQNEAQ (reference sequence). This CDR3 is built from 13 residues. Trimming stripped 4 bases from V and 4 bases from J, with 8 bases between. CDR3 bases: TGTGCCAGCAGCTATGACGGTTACAATGAGCAGTTCTTC. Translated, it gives CASSYDGYNEQFF.

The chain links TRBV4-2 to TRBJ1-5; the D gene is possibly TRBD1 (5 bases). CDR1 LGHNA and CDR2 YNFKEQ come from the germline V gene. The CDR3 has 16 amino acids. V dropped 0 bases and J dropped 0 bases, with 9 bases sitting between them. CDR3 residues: CASSQDSQDSNQPQHF. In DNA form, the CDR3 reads TGTGCCAGCAGCCAAGATTCACAGGATAGCAATCAGCCCCAGCATTTT.

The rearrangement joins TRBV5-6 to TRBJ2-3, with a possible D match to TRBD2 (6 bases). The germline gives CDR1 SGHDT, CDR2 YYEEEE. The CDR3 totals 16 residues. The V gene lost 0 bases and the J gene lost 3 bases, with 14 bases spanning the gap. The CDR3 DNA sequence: TGTGCCAGCAGCTTGGCCGGGGCAGGAGGGACAGATACGCAGTATTTT. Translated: CASSLAGAGGTDTQYF.

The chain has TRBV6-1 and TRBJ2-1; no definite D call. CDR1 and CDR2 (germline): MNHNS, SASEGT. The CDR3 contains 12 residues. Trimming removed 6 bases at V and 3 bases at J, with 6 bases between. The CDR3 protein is CASRTDYNEQFF. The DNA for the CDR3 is TGTGCCAGCAGGACTGACTACAATGAGCAGTTCTTC.

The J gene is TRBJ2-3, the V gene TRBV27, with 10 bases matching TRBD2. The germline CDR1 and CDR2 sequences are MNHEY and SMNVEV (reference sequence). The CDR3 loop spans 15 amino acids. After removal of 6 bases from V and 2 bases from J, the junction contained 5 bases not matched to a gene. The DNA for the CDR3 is TGTGCCAGCAGCCCACTAGCGGGGCTCACAGATACGCAGTATTTT. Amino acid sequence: CASSPLAGLTDTQYF.

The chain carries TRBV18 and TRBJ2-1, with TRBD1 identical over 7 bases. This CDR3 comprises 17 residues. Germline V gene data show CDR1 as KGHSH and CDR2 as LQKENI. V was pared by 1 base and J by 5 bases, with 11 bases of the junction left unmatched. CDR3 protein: CASSPLGSAGGHNEQFF. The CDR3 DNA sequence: TGTGCCAGCTCACCACTGGGATCGGCAGGGGGTCACAATGAGCAGTTCTTC.

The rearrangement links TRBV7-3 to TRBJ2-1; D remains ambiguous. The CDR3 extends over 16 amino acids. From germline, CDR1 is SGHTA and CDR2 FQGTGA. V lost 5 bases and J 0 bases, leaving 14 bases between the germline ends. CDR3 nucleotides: TGTGCCAGCAGCCTACAGCCGGGTTCCTCCTACAATGAGCAGTTCTTC. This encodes CASSLQPGSSYNEQFF.

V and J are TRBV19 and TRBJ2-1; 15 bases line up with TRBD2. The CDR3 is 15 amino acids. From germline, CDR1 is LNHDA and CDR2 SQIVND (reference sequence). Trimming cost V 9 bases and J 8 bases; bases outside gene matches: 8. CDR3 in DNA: TGTGCCAGGGGGCTGGGACTAGCGGGAGGTGATGAGCAGTTCTTC. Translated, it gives CARGLGLAGGDEQFF.

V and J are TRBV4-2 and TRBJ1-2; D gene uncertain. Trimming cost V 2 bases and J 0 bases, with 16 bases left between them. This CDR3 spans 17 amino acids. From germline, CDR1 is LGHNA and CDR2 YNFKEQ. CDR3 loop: CASSQLGPSEANYGYTF. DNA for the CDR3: TGTGCCAGCAGCCAACTGGGTCCGTCAGAAGCTAACTATGGCTACACCTTC.

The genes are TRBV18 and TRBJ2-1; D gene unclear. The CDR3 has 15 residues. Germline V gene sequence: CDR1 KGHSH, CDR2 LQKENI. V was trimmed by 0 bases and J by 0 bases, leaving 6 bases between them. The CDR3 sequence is CASSPPSSSYNEQFF. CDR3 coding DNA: TGTGCCAGCTCACCACCGAGTAGCTCCTACAATGAGCAGTTCTTC.

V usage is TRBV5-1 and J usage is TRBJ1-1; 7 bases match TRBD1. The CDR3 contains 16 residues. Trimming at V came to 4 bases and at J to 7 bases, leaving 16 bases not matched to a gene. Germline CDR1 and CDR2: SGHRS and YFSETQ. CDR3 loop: CASSDPRQGKESEAFF. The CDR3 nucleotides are TGCGCCAGCAGCGATCCCAGACAGGGTAAGGAGAGTGAAGCTTTCTTT.

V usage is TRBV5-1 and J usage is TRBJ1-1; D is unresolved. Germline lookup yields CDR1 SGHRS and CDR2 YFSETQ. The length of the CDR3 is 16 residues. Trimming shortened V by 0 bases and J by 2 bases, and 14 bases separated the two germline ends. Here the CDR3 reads CASSLELAGGNTEAFF. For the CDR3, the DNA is TGCGCCAGCAGCTTGGAGTTGGCAGGAGGAAACACTGAAGCTTTCTTT.

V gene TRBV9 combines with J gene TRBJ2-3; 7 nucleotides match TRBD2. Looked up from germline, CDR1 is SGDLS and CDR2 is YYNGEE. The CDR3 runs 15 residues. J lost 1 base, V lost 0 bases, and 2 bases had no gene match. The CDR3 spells CASSVAGRGTDTQYF. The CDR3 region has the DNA TGTGCCAGCAGCGTAGCGGGGAGGGGCACAGATACGCAGTATTTT.

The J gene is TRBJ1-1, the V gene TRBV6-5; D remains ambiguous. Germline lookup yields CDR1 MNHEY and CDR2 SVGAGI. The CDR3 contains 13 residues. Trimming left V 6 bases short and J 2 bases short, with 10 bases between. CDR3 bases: TGTGCCAGCAGCCGCTTTGCTAACACTGAAGCTTTCTTT. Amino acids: CASSRFANTEAFF.

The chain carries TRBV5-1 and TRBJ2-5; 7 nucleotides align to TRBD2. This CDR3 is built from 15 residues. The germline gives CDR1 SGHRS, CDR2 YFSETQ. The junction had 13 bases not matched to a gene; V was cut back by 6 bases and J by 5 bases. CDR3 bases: TGCGCCAGCACTACCGGCGGGGGACTTCGGGAGACCCAGTACTTC. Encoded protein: CASTTGGGLRETQYF.

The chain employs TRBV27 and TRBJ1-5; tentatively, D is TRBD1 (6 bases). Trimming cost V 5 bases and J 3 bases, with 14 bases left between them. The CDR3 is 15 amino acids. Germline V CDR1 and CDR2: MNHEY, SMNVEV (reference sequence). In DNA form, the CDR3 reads TGTGCCAGCAGTCTGTTACAGGGTTACAATCAGCCCCAGCATTTT. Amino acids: CASSLLQGYNQPQHF.

CDR3 region: CASSQTDTQYF. CDR3 DNA: TGCGCCAGCAGCCAAACAGATACGCAGTATTTT. The genes are TRBV4-1 and TRBJ2-3, with D hard to call. V lost 2 bases to trimming and J lost 3 bases, with 0 bases between them. CDR1 and CDR2 from the germline V gene are MGHRA and YSYEKL. This CDR3 is built from 11 residues.